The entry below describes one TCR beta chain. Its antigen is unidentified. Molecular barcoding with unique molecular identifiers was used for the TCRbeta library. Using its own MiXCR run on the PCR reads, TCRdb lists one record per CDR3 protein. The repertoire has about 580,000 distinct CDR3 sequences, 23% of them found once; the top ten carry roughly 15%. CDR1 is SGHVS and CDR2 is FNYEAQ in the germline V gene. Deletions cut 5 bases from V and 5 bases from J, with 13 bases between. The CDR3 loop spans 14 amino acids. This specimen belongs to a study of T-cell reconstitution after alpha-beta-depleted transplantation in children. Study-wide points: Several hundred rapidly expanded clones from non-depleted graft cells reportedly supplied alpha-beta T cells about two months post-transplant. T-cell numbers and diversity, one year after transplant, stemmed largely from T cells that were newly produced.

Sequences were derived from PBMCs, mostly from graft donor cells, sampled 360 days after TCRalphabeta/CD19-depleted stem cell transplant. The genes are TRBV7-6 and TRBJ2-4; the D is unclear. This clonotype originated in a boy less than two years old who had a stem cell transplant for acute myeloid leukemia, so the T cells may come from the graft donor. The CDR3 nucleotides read TGTGCCAGCAGCACCGGTCGAGCTGAAAACATTCAGTACTTC. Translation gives CASSTGRAENIQYF.